Listed here are 17 T cell receptor beta chains from one sample, sequenced in a study of T cells after posttransplantation cyclophosphamide. Only in-frame clones appear in the TCRdb table, and some are missing; sequencing was by immunoSEQ multiplex PCR. The data contain 10,000 to 13,000 clones, around 95% of them seen just once; the ten biggest clones take up 0.25% to 0.35%. Specimen: naive CD8+ T cells sorted from PBMCs. These TCRs come from a man aged 25 to 40 in good health and a related stem cell transplant donor.

This clone has a single count. The V call is TRBV15, the J call TRBJ2-5, with 10 bases aligning to TRBD2. The CDR3 has 15 amino acids. CDR1 is LNHNV, CDR2 YYDKDF, per germline (reference sequence). V was clipped by 6 bases and J by 4 bases; unmatched bases: 8. CDR3 DNA sequence: TGTGCCACCAGTCCTGGAGCGGGGGGGCCAGAGACCCAGTACTTC. Amino acid sequence: CATSPGAGGPETQYF.

The sample holds one count of this clone. The gene calls are TRBV7-9 and TRBJ1-3, with 10 bases fitting TRBD1. Germline trimming cut 2 bases from V and 4 bases from J; bases unmatched to any gene: 8. The length of the CDR3 is 17 residues. The germline gives CDR1 SEHNR, CDR2 FQNEAQ (reference sequence). In DNA form, the CDR3 reads TGTGCCAGCAGCTTATTGTCTGGGACAGGGGCCGGAAACACCATATATTTT. Translating it yields CASSLLSGTGAGNTIYF.

The chain recombines TRBV10-3 with TRBJ2-7; tentatively, D is TRBD1 (6 bases). The germline V and J ends were trimmed by 4 bases and 7 bases, with 20 bases remaining between them. The CDR3 is made up of 15 amino acids. Germline lookup yields CDR1 ENHRY and CDR2 SYGVKD. CDR3 amino acids: CAISVGRGSLGEQYF. In DNA form, the CDR3 reads TGTGCCATCAGTGTGGGCAGGGGATCCTTGGGTGAGCAGTACTTC.

The chain couples TRBV19 to TRBJ1-6; D is ambiguous. The CDR3 totals 15 residues. The germline V gene has CDR1 LNHDA and CDR2 SQIVND (reference sequence). V lost 6 bases and J lost 5, with 14 bases in between. The CDR3 here is CASRFLAGDNSPLHF. The CDR3 DNA reads TGTGCCAGTAGGTTCCTAGCTGGAGATAATTCACCCCTCCACTTT.

The chain uses TRBV5-6 and TRBJ1-2; D gene unclear. There are 13 residues in the CDR3. Trimming stripped 7 bases from V and 4 bases from J, with 14 bases between. Germline V gene sequence: CDR1 SGHDT, CDR2 YYEEEE. The CDR3 reads CASRGRGGYGYTF. CDR3 sequence (DNA): TGTGCCAGCCGCGGGCGGGGAGGCTATGGCTACACCTTC.

This chain links TRBV11-2 with TRBJ1-1; TRBD1 aligns across 11 bases. This CDR3 has 16 residues. The V gene's germline CDR1 is SGHAT and CDR2 FQNNGV. The V and J ends lost 4 bases and 4 bases, in that order; junction bases with no gene match: 8. The CDR3 DNA reads TGTGCCAGCAGCTACGGCGGACAGGGGGCCTCCACTGAAGCTTTCTTT. This gives the protein CASSYGGQGASTEAFF.

This sequence joins TRBV13 and TRBJ2-3; TRBD1 matches 9 bases. The CDR3 has 16 amino acids. CDR1 PRHDT and CDR2 FYEKMQ come from the germline V gene (reference sequence). J lost 2 bases, V lost 2 bases, and 5 bases had no gene match. The CDR3 sequence: CASSLSGTGFTDTQYF. CDR3 nucleotides: TGTGCCAGCAGCTTAAGCGGGACAGGGTTCACAGATACGCAGTATTTT. Variable domain in full (rest from reference TRBV13 and TRBJ2-3): AAGVIQSPRHLIKEKRETATLKCYPIPRHDTVYWYQQGPGQDPQFLISFYEKMQSDKGSIPDRFSAQQFSDYHSELNMSSLELGDSALYFCASSLSGTGFTDTQYFGPGTRLTVL.

V and J are TRBV27 and TRBJ1-1; 8 positions agree with TRBD1. CDR1 and CDR2 (germline): MNHEY, SMNVEV (reference sequence). V trimming: 6 bases; J trimming: 5 bases; junction bases outside the gene matches: 5. The CDR3 is 13 residues long. The DNA of the CDR3 is TGTGCCAGCAGCCTCGACAGGGGAACTGAAGCTTTCTTT. Translation: CASSLDRGTEAFF.

This clone was observed a single time. The genes are TRBV27 and TRBJ2-6; no reliable D call. The V end lost 0 bases, the J end lost 4 bases, and 4 bases lay between the germline ends. The CDR3 consists of 14 residues. Germline V CDR1 and CDR2: MNHEY, SMNVEV (reference sequence). The CDR3 DNA reads TGTGCCAGCAGTTTATCGTTAGGGGCCAACGTCCTGACTTTC. Translation: CASSLSLGANVLTF.

CDR3 loop: CASSLMTGGLYNEQFF. The CDR3 region has the DNA TGTGCCAGCAGCTTAATGACGGGGGGCCTTTACAATGAGCAGTTCTTC. The chain recombines TRBV7-3 with TRBJ2-1, with D possibly being TRBD2 (7 bases). The V gene's germline CDR1 is SGHTA and CDR2 FQGTGA. This CDR3 comprises 16 residues. Deletions cut 1 base from V and 4 bases from J, with 14 bases between.

The chain has TRBV4-2 and TRBJ2-2, with a possible D match to TRBD1 (7 bases). This CDR3 has 16 amino acids. Between the trimmed V and J ends, which lost 1 base and 6 bases, there was a span of 15 bases. Germline V gene sequence: CDR1 LGHNA, CDR2 YNFKEQ. The CDR3 loop reads CASSQVMEGASGELFF. The CDR3 region has the DNA TGTGCCAGCAGCCAAGTTATGGAGGGGGCGTCCGGGGAGCTGTTTTTT.

The chain combines TRBV5-1 with TRBJ2-1; a weak D match, TRBD1 (5 bases). V lost 4 bases and J lost 0, with 14 bases in between. Germline V gives CDR1 SGHRS, CDR2 YFSETQ. This CDR3 has 16 residues. CDR3 sequence reads: CASSPGQGYSYNEQFF. The DNA of the CDR3 is TGCGCCAGCAGCCCCGGACAAGGCTACTCCTACAATGAGCAGTTCTTC.

The chain recombines TRBV10-3 with TRBJ2-5, with 7 bases aligning to TRBD1. TRBJ2-7 matches the DNA end more closely, so the J call is doubtful. Germline CDR1 is ENHRY and CDR2 is SYGVKD. The length of the CDR3 is 17 residues. CDR3 DNA sequence: TGTGCCATCAGTGAGCCCCCAGGGGGAGCAGACATTTACGAGCAGTACTTC. It yields the protein CAISEPPGGADIYEQYF.

The CDR3 region is CASSFSDRVGGELFF. The CDR3 coding sequence is TGTGCCAGCAGTTTCTCGGACAGGGTTGGCGGGGAGCTGTTTTTT. The genes are TRBV27 and TRBJ2-2; 8 bases are shared with TRBD1. Looked up from germline, CDR1 is MNHEY and CDR2 is SMNVEV (reference sequence). The V and J ends lost 3 bases and 7 bases, in that order; junction bases with no gene match: 7. This CDR3 spans 15 amino acids.

V usage is TRBV11-2 and J usage is TRBJ2-5; TRBD2 aligns across 12 bases. Germline trimming cut 5 bases from V and 3 bases from J; bases unmatched to any gene: 4. The germline V gene has CDR1 SGHAT and CDR2 FQNNGV. This CDR3 comprises 15 residues. In DNA, the CDR3 is TGTGCCAGCAGCCGATGGACTAGCGGGAAAGAGACCCAGTACTTC. Protein product: CASSRWTSGKETQYF.

The V call is TRBV4-1, the J call TRBJ2-1; D possibly corresponds to TRBD1 (5 bases). Germline V gives CDR1 MGHRA, CDR2 YSYEKL. CDR3 size: 16 residues. Trimming stripped 0 bases from V and 0 bases from J, with 9 bases between. Here the CDR3 DNA reads TGCGCCAGCAGCCAAGACAGGCAGGGCTCCTACAATGAGCAGTTCTTC. Translating gives CASSQDRQGSYNEQFF.

The chain recombines TRBV5-1 with TRBJ1-1; 12 nucleotides align to TRBD1. The germline V gene has CDR1 SGHRS and CDR2 YFSETQ. CDR3 size: 15 residues. Trimming at V came to 3 bases and at J to 4 bases, leaving 4 bases not matched to a gene. The CDR3 here is CASSWGQGAVTEAFF. The CDR3 coding sequence is TGCGCCAGCAGCTGGGGACAGGGGGCGGTCACTGAAGCTTTCTTT.